Reported below is one T cell receptor beta chain. Some clones are missing from TCRdb's copy, which holds only in-frame ones; the method was immunoSEQ multiplex PCR. Of about 36,000 clones listed, 85% to 95% are singletons. The junction had 4 bases not matched to a gene; V was cut back by 6 bases and J by 2 bases. Germline CDR1 is LGHNA and CDR2 is YSLEER. The CDR3 is made up of 14 amino acids. The source of the sample is a study of T cell clonotyping in hematopoietic cell transplantation. Noted time point: recipient sample about 28 days before transplant, after cytoreduction. Recipient blood drawn about 28 days pretransplant and days 30, 100, 180 after.

The sample in question was peripheral blood mononuclear cells, obtained before stem cell transplant. This chain joins TRBV4-3 and TRBJ2-7, with 10 bases lining up with TRBD1. This clonotype was obtained from a man aged 35-49 years with chronic myeloid leukemia. Some clones in this sample may be carry-over from other donors' samples. The CDR3 DNA reads as TGCGCCAGCAGTCCCGGGACAGGGGCCTACGAGCAGTACTTC. Protein: CASSPGTGAYEQYF.